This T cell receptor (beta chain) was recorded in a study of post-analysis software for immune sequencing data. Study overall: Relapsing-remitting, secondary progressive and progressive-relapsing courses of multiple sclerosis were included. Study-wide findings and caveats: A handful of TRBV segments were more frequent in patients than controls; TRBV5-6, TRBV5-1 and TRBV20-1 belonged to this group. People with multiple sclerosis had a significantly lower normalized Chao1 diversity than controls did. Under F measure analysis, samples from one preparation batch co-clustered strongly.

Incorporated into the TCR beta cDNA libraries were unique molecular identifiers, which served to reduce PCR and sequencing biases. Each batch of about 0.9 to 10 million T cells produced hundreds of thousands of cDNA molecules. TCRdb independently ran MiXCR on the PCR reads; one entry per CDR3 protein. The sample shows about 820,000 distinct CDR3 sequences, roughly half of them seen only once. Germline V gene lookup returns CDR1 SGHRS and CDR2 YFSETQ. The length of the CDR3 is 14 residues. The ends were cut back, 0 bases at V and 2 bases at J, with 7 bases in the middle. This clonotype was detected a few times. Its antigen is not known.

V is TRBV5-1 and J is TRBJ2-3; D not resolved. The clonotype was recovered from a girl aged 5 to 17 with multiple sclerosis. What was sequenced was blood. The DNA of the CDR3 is TGCGCCAGCAGCTTGGCAGGATACACAGATACGCAGTATTTT. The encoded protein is CASSLAGYTDTQYF.